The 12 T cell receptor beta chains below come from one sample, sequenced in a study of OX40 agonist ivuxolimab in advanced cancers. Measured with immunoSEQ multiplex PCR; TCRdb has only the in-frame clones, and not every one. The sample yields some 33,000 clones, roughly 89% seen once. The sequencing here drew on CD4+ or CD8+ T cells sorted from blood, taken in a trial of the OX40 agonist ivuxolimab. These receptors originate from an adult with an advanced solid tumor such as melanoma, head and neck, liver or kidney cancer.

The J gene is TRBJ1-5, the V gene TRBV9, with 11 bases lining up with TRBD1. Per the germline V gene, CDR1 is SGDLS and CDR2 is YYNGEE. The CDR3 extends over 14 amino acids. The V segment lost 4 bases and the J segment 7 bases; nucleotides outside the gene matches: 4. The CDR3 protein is CASSPGTGGQPQHF. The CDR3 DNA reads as TGTGCCAGCAGCCCTGGGACAGGGGGGCAGCCCCAGCATTTT.

This CDR3 reads CASSEGPGKDGYTF. In DNA form, the CDR3 reads TGTGCCAGCAGCGAGGGGCCCGGGAAGGATGGCTACACCTTC. The chain recombines TRBV9 with TRBJ1-2, with D tentatively TRBD1 (5 bases). Germline assignment: CDR1 SGDLS and CDR2 YYNGEE. Trimming took off 3 bases at V and 6 bases at J, with 15 bases between the two ends. The CDR3 is made up of 14 amino acids. Supplemented by reference TRBV9 and TRBJ1-2, the full variable domain reads DSGVTQTPKHLITATGQRVTLRCSPRSGDLSVYWYQQSLDQGLQFLIQYYNGEERAKGNILERFSAQQFPDLHSELNLSSLELGDSALYFCASSEGPGKDGYTFGSGTRLTVV.

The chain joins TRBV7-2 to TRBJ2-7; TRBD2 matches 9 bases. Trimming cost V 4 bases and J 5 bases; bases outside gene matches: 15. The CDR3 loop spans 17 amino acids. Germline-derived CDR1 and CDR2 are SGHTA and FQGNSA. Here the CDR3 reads CASSSPSGGRAPDEQYF. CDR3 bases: TGTGCCAGCAGCTCCCCTTCGGGCGGGAGGGCACCTGACGAGCAGTACTTC.

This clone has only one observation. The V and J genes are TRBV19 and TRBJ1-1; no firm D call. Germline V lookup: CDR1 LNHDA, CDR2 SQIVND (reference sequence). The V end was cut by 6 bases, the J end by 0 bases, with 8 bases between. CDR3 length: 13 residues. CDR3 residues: CASSTTLNTEAFF. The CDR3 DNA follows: TGTGCCAGTAGCACAACTCTGAACACTGAAGCTTTCTTT.

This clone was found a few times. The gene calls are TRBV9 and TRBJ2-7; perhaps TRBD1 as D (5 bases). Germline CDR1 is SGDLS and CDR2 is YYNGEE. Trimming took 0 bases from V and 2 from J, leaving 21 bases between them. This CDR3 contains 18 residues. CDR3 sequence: CASSVAGHVGAKTYEQYF. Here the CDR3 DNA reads TGTGCCAGCAGCGTAGCTGGACACGTAGGCGCAAAAACCTACGAGCAGTACTTC.

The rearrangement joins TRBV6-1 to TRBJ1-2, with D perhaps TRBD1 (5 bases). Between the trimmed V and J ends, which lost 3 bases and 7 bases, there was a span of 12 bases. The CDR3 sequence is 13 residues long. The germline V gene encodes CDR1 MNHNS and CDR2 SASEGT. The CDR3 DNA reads TGTGCCAGCAGTGATGCCTGGGGCCGTGGCTACACCTTC. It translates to CASSDAWGRGYTF.

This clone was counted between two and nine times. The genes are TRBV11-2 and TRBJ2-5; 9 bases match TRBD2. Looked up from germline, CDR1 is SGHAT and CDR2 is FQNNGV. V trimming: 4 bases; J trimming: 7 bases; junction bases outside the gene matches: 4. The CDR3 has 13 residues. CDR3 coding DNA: TGTGCCAGCAGCTCGGAACTAGCGGGGACCCAGTACTTC. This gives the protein CASSSELAGTQYF.

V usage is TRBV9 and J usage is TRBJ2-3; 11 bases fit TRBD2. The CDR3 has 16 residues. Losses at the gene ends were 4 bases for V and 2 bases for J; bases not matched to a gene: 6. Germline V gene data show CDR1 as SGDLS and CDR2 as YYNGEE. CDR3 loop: CASSMTSGAYTDTQYF. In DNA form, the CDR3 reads TGTGCCAGCAGCATGACTAGCGGGGCCTACACAGATACGCAGTATTTT.

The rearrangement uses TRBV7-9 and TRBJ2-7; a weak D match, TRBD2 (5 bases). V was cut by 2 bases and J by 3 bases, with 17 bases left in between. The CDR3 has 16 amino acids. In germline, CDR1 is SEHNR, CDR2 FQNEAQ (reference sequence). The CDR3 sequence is CASSLFTGSVVYEQYF. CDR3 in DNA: TGTGCCAGCAGCTTATTCACGGGGTCCGTGGTCTACGAGCAGTACTTC.

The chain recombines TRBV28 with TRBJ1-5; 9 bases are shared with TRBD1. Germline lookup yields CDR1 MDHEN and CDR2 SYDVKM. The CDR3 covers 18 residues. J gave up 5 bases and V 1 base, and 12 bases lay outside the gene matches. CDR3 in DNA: TGTGCCAGCAGTTTATCTAGATGGGGACAGGGAGTGGATCAGCCCCAGCATTTT. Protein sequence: CASSLSRWGQGVDQPQHF.

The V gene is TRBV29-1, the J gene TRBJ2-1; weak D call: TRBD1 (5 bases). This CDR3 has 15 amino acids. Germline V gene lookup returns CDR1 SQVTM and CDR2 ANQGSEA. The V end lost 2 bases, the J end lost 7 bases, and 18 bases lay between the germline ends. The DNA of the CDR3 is TGCAGCGTTGAATCCAGGGAAGGGGTTCGGAATGAGCAGTTCTTC. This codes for CSVESREGVRNEQFF.

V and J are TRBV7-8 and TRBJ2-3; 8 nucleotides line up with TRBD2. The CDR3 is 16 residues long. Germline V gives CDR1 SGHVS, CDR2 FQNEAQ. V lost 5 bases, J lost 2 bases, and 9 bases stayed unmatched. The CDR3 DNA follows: TGTGCCAGCAGCCGGTGGGGAGCGGGAGACACAGATACGCAGTATTTT. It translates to CASSRWGAGDTDTQYF.